The 21 T cell receptor beta chains in this list originate from one sample, sequenced in a study of cytomegalovirus exposure and HLA in healthy donors. The table came from immunoSEQ multiplex PCR; TCRdb's copy has only in-frame clones and leaves some out. The data show about 150,000 clones, approximately 86% seen once. The sample taken for sequencing was PBMCs. The source of these receptors is a young man in good health and CMV-seropositive.

The genes are TRBV27 and TRBJ2-1, with a possible D match to TRBD2 (6 bases). CDR1 is MNHEY, CDR2 SMNVEV, per germline (reference sequence). The CDR3 covers 11 residues. Trimming took 7 bases from V and 8 from J, leaving 9 bases between them. CDR3 protein: CASKEGDEQFF. CDR3 coding DNA: TGTGCCAGCAAGGAGGGCGATGAGCAGTTCTTC.

V is TRBV4-3 and J is TRBJ2-7, with 8 positions matching TRBD1. Germline values: CDR1 LGHNA, CDR2 YSLEER. This CDR3 is 17 amino acids long. With 0 bases clipped from V and 1 base from J, the junction kept 8 bases outside the gene matches. The CDR3 DNA follows: TGCGCCAGCAGCCAAGATAGGGACAGGTATACTTCCTACGAGCAGTACTTC. This translates into CASSQDRDRYTSYEQYF.

This chain uses TRBV30 with TRBJ2-3, with D uncertain. Trimming cost V 1 base and J 2 bases, with 7 bases left between them. The V gene's germline CDR1 is GTSNPN and CDR2 SVGIG (reference sequence). The CDR3 totals 13 residues. This CDR3 reads CAWSGQDTDTQYF. DNA of the CDR3: TGTGCCTGGAGTGGCCAGGACACAGATACGCAGTATTTT. Drawing the rest from reference TRBV30 and TRBJ2-3, the complete variable domain is SQTIHQWPATLVQPVGSPLSLECTVEGTSNPNLYWYRQAAGRGLQLLFYSVGIGQISSEVPQNLSASRPQDRQFILSSKKLLLSDSGFYLCAWSGQDTDTQYFGPGTRLTVL.

This chain links TRBV4-3 with TRBJ2-1; D is possibly TRBD2 (6 bases). CDR1 is LGHNA and CDR2 is YSLEER in the germline V gene. V was pared by 0 bases and J by 1 base, with 13 bases between. The CDR3 is 17 amino acids. CDR3 protein: CASSQDRAGTSYNEQFF. The CDR3 nucleotides are TGCGCCAGCAGCCAAGATCGGGCGGGGACGTCCTACAATGAGCAGTTCTTC.

This clone came up once. The V gene is TRBV7-2, the J gene TRBJ1-1; no clear D. Per germline, CDR1 SGHTA and CDR2 FQGNSA. The CDR3 is made up of 15 amino acids. The V end was cut by 1 base, the J end by 1 base, with 10 bases between. The CDR3 region is CASSLDLSRNTEAFF. The CDR3 DNA follows: TGTGCCAGCAGCTTAGATCTGTCCCGGAACACTGAAGCTTTCTTT.

The genes are TRBV9 and TRBJ1-4; 11 nucleotides align to TRBD1. The CDR3 length is 15 residues. The germline V gene has CDR1 SGDLS and CDR2 YYNGEE. V trimming: 5 bases; J trimming: 8 bases; junction bases outside the gene matches: 8. CDR3 coding DNA: TGTGCCAGCAGTGGACAGGGGGCCGGTGGGGAAAAACTGTTTTTT. It encodes CASSGQGAGGEKLFF.

The V and J genes are TRBV6-5 and TRBJ1-3, with D possibly TRBD1 on 6 matching bases. The CDR3 sequence is 15 residues long. In germline, CDR1 is MNHEY, CDR2 SVGAGI. The V and J ends lost 0 bases and 3 bases respectively, with 9 bases between them. CDR3 DNA: TGTGCCAGCAGTTACTCGATCAGGGGTGGAAACACCATATATTTT. Translation gives CASSYSIRGGNTIYF.

This clone was found a few times. The chain has TRBV10-3 and TRBJ1-1; 9 bases map to TRBD1. CDR1 and CDR2 (germline): ENHRY, SYGVKD. Losses at the gene ends were 3 bases for V and 6 bases for J; bases not matched to a gene: 14. The CDR3 runs to 17 residues. The CDR3 DNA reads as TGTGCCATCAGTGACCCCACGACAGGGGGGATTGGGGCTGAAGCTTTCTTT. As protein: CAISDPTTGGIGAEAFF.

The chain has TRBV7-3 and TRBJ2-7; TRBD1 is a possible D gene (5 bases). The CDR3 runs to 13 residues. Germline loops: CDR1 SGHTA, CDR2 FQGTGA. V gave up 2 bases and J gave up 5 bases, with 10 bases separating them. Here the CDR3 DNA reads TGTGCCAGCAGCTTAGGGGCAGCCGACGAGCAGTACTTC. This encodes CASSLGAADEQYF.

The chain couples TRBV20-1 to TRBJ1-1; a weak D match, TRBD1 (6 bases). The V and J ends lost 1 base and 8 bases respectively, with 8 bases between them. The V gene's germline CDR1 is DFQATT and CDR2 SNEGSKA (reference sequence). The CDR3 consists of 11 residues. CDR3 sequence reads: CSARGGPEAFF. The CDR3 region has the DNA TGCAGTGCTAGAGGGGGGCCGGAAGCTTTCTTT.

In this sample, this clone turned up a few times. The chain is built from TRBV11-2 and TRBJ1-2, with 9 positions matching TRBD1. The CDR3 sequence is 16 residues long. The V gene end was trimmed by 3 bases and the J gene end by 7 bases; junction bases not matched to a gene: 12. CDR1 SGHAT and CDR2 FQNNGV come from the germline V gene. As DNA, the CDR3 is TGTGCCAGCAGCTTTTCCGGGACAGGGCGTTCCGGTGGCTACACCTTC. Protein sequence: CASSFSGTGRSGGYTF.

The chain has TRBV9 and TRBJ1-3; D is unclear. The germline V gene has CDR1 SGDLS and CDR2 YYNGEE. V dropped 4 bases and J dropped 2 bases, with 13 bases sitting between them. The CDR3 consists of 15 residues. This CDR3 reads CASSPLGFTGNTIYF. In DNA form, the CDR3 reads TGTGCCAGCAGCCCCCTCGGGTTTACTGGAAACACCATATATTTT.

The J gene is TRBJ2-7, the V gene TRBV7-2; weak D call: TRBD1 (5 bases). Per germline, CDR1 SGHTA and CDR2 FQGNSA. Between the trimmed V and J ends, which lost 2 bases and 6 bases, there was a span of 17 bases. The CDR3 covers 15 residues. The CDR3 is CASSLRGQVLSEQYF. The CDR3 bases are TGTGCCAGCAGCTTAAGGGGTCAGGTCTTAAGCGAGCAGTACTTC.

The chain carries TRBV19 and TRBJ2-5, with 7 bases that match TRBD2. In germline, CDR1 is LNHDA, CDR2 SQIVND (reference sequence). After removal of 6 bases from V and 2 bases from J, the junction contained 3 bases not matched to a gene. The CDR3 loop spans 13 amino acids. The CDR3 DNA reads as TGTGCCAGTAGCGGGGGGTTTCAAGAGACCCAGTACTTC. Protein sequence: CASSGGFQETQYF.

The chain joins TRBV7-9 to TRBJ2-6; 8 bases fit TRBD1. The germline CDR1 and CDR2 sequences are SEHNR and FQNEAQ (reference sequence). This CDR3 comprises 16 residues. Trimming removed 3 bases from V and 2 bases from J; junction bases left unmatched: 3. CDR3 in amino acids: CASSLIQGAGANVLTF. In nucleotides, the CDR3 is TGTGCCAGCAGCTTGATACAGGGGGCTGGGGCCAACGTCCTGACTTTC. The complete variable domain, with remaining parts taken from reference TRBV7-9 and TRBJ2-6, reads DTGVSQNPRHKITKRGQNVTFRCDPISEHNRLYWYRQTLGQGPEFLTYFQNEAQLEKSRLLSDRFSAERPKGSFSTLEIQRTEQGDSAMYLCASSLIQGAGANVLTFGAGSRLTVL.

The chain employs TRBV29-1 and TRBJ2-7, with D tentatively TRBD2 (5 bases). The CDR3 spans 15 residues. Germline V gives CDR1 SQVTM, CDR2 ANQGSEA. Trimming cost V 6 bases and J 1 base, with 19 bases left between them. CDR3 residues: CSVPPEGWVSYEQYF. CDR3 in DNA: TGCAGCGTCCCCCCTGAGGGCTGGGTTTCCTACGAGCAGTACTTC.

This clone was picked up one time. This chain uses TRBV7-9 with TRBJ1-1; 8 bases fit TRBD1. The germline CDR1 and CDR2 sequences are SEHNR and FQNEAQ (reference sequence). The CDR3 sequence is 15 residues long. V was clipped by 5 bases and J by 1 base; unmatched bases: 6. This CDR3 is CASSILGQGNTEAFF. CDR3 bases: TGTGCCAGCAGCATCCTAGGACAGGGGAACACTGAAGCTTTCTTT.

V is TRBV9 and J is TRBJ2-5; 7 positions match TRBD1. This CDR3 region has 14 residues. J gave up 4 bases and V 1 base, and 4 bases lay outside the gene matches. Looked up from germline, CDR1 is SGDLS and CDR2 is YYNGEE. This CDR3 reads CASSVRGRGETQYF. For the CDR3, the DNA is TGTGCCAGCAGCGTAAGGGGGCGTGGAGAGACCCAGTACTTC.

V gene TRBV18 combines with J gene TRBJ2-7; weak D call: TRBD1 (7 bases). Per germline, CDR1 KGHSH and CDR2 LQKENI. The CDR3 length is 14 residues. Trimming took 4 bases from V and 1 from J, leaving 11 bases between them. The CDR3 sequence: CASSQTGRSYEQYF. The CDR3 coding sequence is TGTGCCAGCTCACAGACAGGGAGGTCCTACGAGCAGTACTTC.

This clone was recorded only once. The CDR3 coding sequence is TGCGCCAGTTCGGAGGGACAGCCGAACACTGAAGCTTTCTTT. This gives the protein CASSEGQPNTEAFF. V and J are TRBV5-1 and TRBJ1-1; 7 bases fit TRBD1. The CDR3 is 14 amino acids. The J segment lost 1 base and the V segment lost 8 bases, leaving 8 bases of the junction unmatched. Germline V gives CDR1 SGHRS, CDR2 YFSETQ.

V and J are TRBV5-6 and TRBJ1-1; D gene uncertain. V was pared by 8 bases and J by 4 bases, with 21 bases between. This CDR3 region has 15 residues. Germline-derived CDR1 and CDR2 are SGHDT and YYEEEE. The CDR3 DNA sequence: TGTGCCAGTTCTAGGAGGGCGGGGTGGCCCACTGAAGCTTTCTTT. As protein: CASSRRAGWPTEAFF.